Below, one T cell receptor (beta chain) is given with its context. Its specificity is not known. The data are from a study of T-cell memory formation after mild COVID-19. Study-wide results and limits: The study detected some responding clones in pre-infection memory, suggesting cross-reactive memory joined. Clones shrinking from day 15 to 85 showed even CD4/CD8 mixes; later expanders tilted CD4+.

Germline CDR1 SGHTS, CDR2 YDEGEE. This CDR3 comprises 16 residues. The V and J ends lost 6 bases and 6 bases respectively, with 24 bases between them. Researchers used 5'RACE with constant-segment primers to make TCR alpha and TCR beta cDNA libraries that carry sample barcodes and UMIs. TCRdb analysed the 5' RACE reads with MiXCR anew, one entry per CDR3 protein. The sample gives over 350,000 distinct CDR3 sequences, approximately 15% of which show up once; 20% to 25% is in the top ten. Sequencing input: PBMCs or a T cell subset sorted from them (not recorded which). This TCR came from a man younger than 30 who had mild COVID-19 (a few samples of this study predate the infection). Cell type and time point are not known. V gene TRBV5-8 combines with J gene TRBJ2-5; possible D gene TRBD2, 5 bases. The CDR3 nucleotides are TGTGCCAGCACCCCCACCCCTGGACTGTTTGAGAAGACCCAGTACTTC. Translating it yields CASTPTPGLFEKTQYF.